This TCR beta chain is drawn from a study of cytomegalovirus exposure and HLA in healthy donors. Germline CDR1 and CDR2: KGHSH and LQKENI. CDR3 length: 15 residues. V gave up 0 bases and J gave up 5 bases, with 13 bases separating them. This clone was observed a single time. The antigen is unknown. Broader study findings: As was reported, the HLA-A and HLA-B alleles of most subjects were accurately predicted from TCR beta sequences. At a 0.05 false discovery rate, a later analysis found about 17,000 TCR beta sequences to be associated with HLA alleles.

Researchers ran the PCR with 60 Vbeta and 13 Jbeta primers. Using immunoSEQ multiplex PCR, the repertoire was profiled, and TCRdb retains in-frame clones only, with some absent. The top ten hold approximately 2% of the sample, which has 95,000 to 100,000 clones, roughly 79% seen once. V and J are TRBV18 and TRBJ2-5, with D possibly matching TRBD1 (5 bases). The specimen was PBMCs. This sequence was found in a woman aged 35 to 49 in good health and CMV-seronegative. In nucleotides, the CDR3 is TGTGCCAGCTCACCACCGAGTGCAGGGCGCGAGACCCAGTACTTC. Residues: CASSPPSAGRETQYF.